The sequence of this T cell receptor (beta chain) was determined in a study of shared clonotypes between healthy human individuals. About the research overall: Per-donor plates numbered three CD4 naive, three CD4 memory, two CD8 naive and one CD8 memory. Study-wide results and limits: Despite large depth, sorted-subset datasets appeared incompletely sequenced. Clonotype sharing across donors was expected to vary with sequencing depth.

Concerning this clone itself: Its specificity is unknown.

Trimming took off 5 bases at V and 5 bases at J, with 3 bases between the two ends. This CDR3 region has 11 residues. Germline CDR1 is ENHRY and CDR2 is SYGVKD. Repertoires were generated with immunoSEQ multiplex PCR, while TCRdb's copy carries only in-frame clones and drops some. The profile shows approximately 2.1 million clones, approximately 93% of them singletons. Sequencing was done on a sample of naive CD4+ T cells from PBMCs. Subset of the sample: CD45RA+ positively selected. This sequence was found in a man between 18 and 35 years old in good health. Some clones in this sample may be carry-over from other donors' samples. The chain employs TRBV10-3 and TRBJ2-2; D is ambiguous. The CDR3 sequence is CAISWTGELFF. CDR3 sequence (DNA): TGTGCCATCAGTTGGACCGGGGAGCTGTTTTTT.